The 10 T cell receptor beta chains reported below all come from one sample, sequenced in a study of early T cells in non-severe SARS-CoV-2 infection. One entry per CDR3 protein results from TCRdb running MiXCR on the 5' RACE reads. The repertoire holds some 89,000 distinct CDR3 sequences, with 9.5% to 11% as singletons. The sequences come from whole blood, collected at baseline. All receptors derive from an adult who was a healthcare worker with PCR-confirmed SARS-CoV-2 infection or an uninfected control (not recorded which).

V usage is TRBV27 and J usage is TRBJ2-2; D may be TRBD1 (6 bases). The CDR3 consists of 14 residues. The ends were cut back, 0 bases at V and 5 bases at J, with 7 bases in the middle. Germline-derived CDR1 and CDR2 are MNHEY and SMNVEV (reference sequence). This chain's CDR3 is CASSLSQGTGELFF. In DNA, the CDR3 is TGTGCCAGCAGTTTATCCCAGGGGACCGGGGAGCTGTTTTTT.

This clonotype was observed at least ten times. The chain couples TRBV20-1 to TRBJ2-5; the D gene is possibly TRBD2 (5 bases). The V gene lost 6 bases and the J gene lost 2 bases, with 19 bases spanning the gap. The CDR3 is 15 amino acids. CDR1 DFQATT and CDR2 SNEGSKA come from the germline V gene (reference sequence). CDR3 amino acids: CSAKKRAALQETQYF. DNA for the CDR3: TGCAGTGCAAAGAAGCGAGCGGCCCTTCAAGAGACCCAGTACTTC.

This clonotype was seen more than once but under ten times. The genes are TRBV7-9 and TRBJ2-3; a weak D match, TRBD2 (6 bases). Per germline, CDR1 SEHNR and CDR2 FQNEAQ (reference sequence). The CDR3 has 13 residues. The ends were cut back, 5 bases at V and 11 bases at J, with 17 bases in the middle. The CDR3 here is CASSPDTTRGQYF. The CDR3 bases are TGTGCCAGCAGCCCAGATACGACTAGAGGGCAGTATTTT.

The V gene is TRBV24-1, the J gene TRBJ2-3, with 13 bases matching TRBD2. V gave up 4 bases and J gave up 2 bases; unmatched junction bases: 5. Germline assignment: CDR1 KGHDR and CDR2 SFDVKD. The CDR3 contains 17 residues. DNA of the CDR3: TGTGCCACCAGTGAACCAACTAGCGGGGGGGCCACAGATACGCAGTATTTT. Translation: CATSEPTSGGATDTQYF.

This clonotype came up a few times. V usage is TRBV15 and J usage is TRBJ2-7; D is unresolved. In germline, CDR1 is LNHNV, CDR2 YYDKDF (reference sequence). The CDR3 is made up of 19 amino acids. V gave up 0 bases and J gave up 1 base, with 22 bases separating them. CDR3 DNA: TGTGCCACCAGCAGAGATAGGTTAATTAGTTACGCGGAGTCCTACGAGCAGTACTTC. It codes for CATSRDRLISYAESYEQYF.

The CDR3 reads CASSYGRDNQPQHF. CDR3 bases: TGTGCCAGCAGTTACGGCAGGGACAACCAGCCCCAGCATTTT. The chain couples TRBV6-6 to TRBJ1-5; TRBD1 might be the D (6 bases). V lost 2 bases to trimming and J lost 7 bases, with 12 bases between them. The CDR3 totals 14 residues. Germline V CDR1 and CDR2: MNHNY, SVGAGI (reference sequence).

The sample holds a few counts of this clonotype. The chain has TRBV19 and TRBJ2-6; the D is unclear. V dropped 3 bases and J dropped 3 bases, with 12 bases sitting between them. Germline assignment: CDR1 LNHDA and CDR2 SQIVND (reference sequence). This CDR3 region has 16 residues. CDR3 nucleotides: TGTGCCAGTAGTATTCAATTGGGATTTGGGGCCAACGTCCTGACTTTC. Its translation: CASSIQLGFGANVLTF.

In its sample, this clonotype was seen a few times. This chain connects TRBV4-1 to TRBJ2-1; unclear D gene. The CDR3 loop spans 15 amino acids. V shed 4 bases and J shed 1 base, with 11 bases lying between them. Germline assignment: CDR1 MGHRA and CDR2 YSYEKL. CDR3 residues: CASSLIVRSYNEQFF. CDR3 sequence (DNA): TGCGCCAGCAGCCTAATCGTGCGGTCCTACAATGAGCAGTTCTTC.

In this sample, this clonotype turned up many times. The V call is TRBV3-1, the J call TRBJ2-7; D is perhaps TRBD2 (6 bases). This CDR3 region has 14 residues. Deletions cut 1 base from V and 1 base from J, with 8 bases between. Germline loops: CDR1 LGHDT, CDR2 YNNKEL (reference sequence). The CDR3 nucleotides are TGTGCCAGCAGCCAAGGGGACTTTTCCTACGAGCAGTACTTC. Translation gives CASSQGDFSYEQYF.

The chain links TRBV14 to TRBJ2-1; possible D gene TRBD1, 6 bases. The germline CDR1 and CDR2 sequences are SGHDN and FVKESK. The ends were cut back, 2 bases at V and 5 bases at J, with 7 bases in the middle. The CDR3 totals 13 residues. The CDR3 protein is CASSQNRDNEQFF. CDR3 DNA sequence: TGTGCCAGCAGCCAAAACAGGGACAATGAGCAGTTCTTC.